The 6 T cell receptor beta chains listed next were all sequenced from one sample in a study of T cells in Graves' hyperthyroidism and ophthalmopathy. TCR beta CDR3 region amplification was performed from RNA transcripts. With the HTBI primer set, the TCR CDR3 went through a first round of RT-PCR. MiXCR, applied by TCRdb to the multiplex PCR reads, yields one record per CDR3 protein. Of about 590,000 distinct CDR3 sequences detected, 13% to 15% appear once; the ten largest clones hold 7% to 9%. The sample was blood. These receptors all stem from a woman younger than 30 with Graves' ophthalmopathy.

This clonotype was seen at least ten times. Relative to the germline gene, one junction end is altered; a read error may explain this. This chain links TRBV2 with TRBJ1-1, with D maybe TRBD1 (6 bases). This CDR3 has 15 amino acids. From germline, CDR1 is SNHLY and CDR2 FYNNEI. The CDR3 DNA reads as TGTGCCAGCACTGAATCGACAGGCCAGAACACTGAAGCTTTCTTT. Translating it yields CASTESTGQNTEAFF.

This chain connects TRBV6-4 to TRBJ1-1; D unclear. Germline V gives CDR1 MRHNA, CDR2 SNTAGT. The CDR3 extends over 12 amino acids. The germline V and J ends were trimmed by 2 bases and 5 bases, with 6 bases remaining between them. CDR3 amino acids: CASSDEGTEAFF. The CDR3 DNA sequence: TGTGCCAGCAGTGACGAAGGGACTGAAGCTTTCTTT.

This clonotype was detected only once. The chain couples TRBV19 to TRBJ1-1, with 7 bases lining up with TRBD1. Germline trimming cut 5 bases from V and 8 bases from J; bases unmatched to any gene: 5. The CDR3 covers 12 residues. Germline-derived CDR1 and CDR2 are LNHDA and SQIVND (reference sequence). CDR3 protein: CASSLGQEEAFF. The CDR3 nucleotides read TGTGCCAGTAGTTTAGGACAGGAGGAAGCTTTCTTT.

The V gene is TRBV12-3 or TRBV12-4, the J gene TRBJ2-2, with D tentatively TRBD2 (6 bases). There are 15 residues in the CDR3. Trimming removed 6 bases at V and 3 bases at J, with 14 bases between. The CDR3 reads CASRTDLAHTGELFF. The CDR3 bases are TGTGCCAGCAGAACTGACCTAGCGCACACCGGGGAGCTGTTTTTT.

This clonotype has just a few counts. The chain is built from TRBV29-1 and TRBJ2-3; D is uncertain. Per germline, CDR1 SQVTM and CDR2 ANQGSEA. The CDR3 sequence is 12 residues long. V was clipped by 4 bases and J by 1 base, with 6 bases between them. The CDR3 protein is CSVVSGTDTQYF. The CDR3 DNA is TGCAGCGTTGTCTCGGGCACAGATACGCAGTATTTT.

The J gene is TRBJ2-4, the V gene TRBV18; D possibly matches TRBD1 or TRBD2 (6 bases each). The CDR3 is 14 amino acids. Trimming left V 1 base short and J 8 bases short, with 12 bases between. Germline V gene sequence: CDR1 KGHSH, CDR2 LQKENI. This CDR3 reads CASSPQPGADIQYF. The DNA for the CDR3 is TGTGCCAGCTCACCACAACCGGGGGCAGACATTCAGTACTTC.